This paragraph covers one T cell receptor (beta chain) sequence. Profiled with immunoSEQ multiplex PCR; TCRdb holds only in-frame clones, not every one. The table records 70,000 to 85,000 clones, over 80% of them present only once. Trimming left V 0 bases short and J 6 bases short, with 14 bases between. The CDR3 consists of 15 residues. Germline CDR1 is MRHNA and CDR2 is SNTAGT. The sample originates from a study of technical replicates of blood from a few donors. The J gene is TRBJ1-2, the V gene TRBV6-4; D may be TRBD1 (5 bases). Sequenced material: T cells isolated from PBMCs. The receptor was derived from a human donor in good health. In DNA form, the CDR3 reads TGTGCCAGCAGTGACTCGAGGGAGGGGATTCATGGCTACACCTTC. It is translated as CASSDSREGIHGYTF.